This T cell receptor (beta chain) was sequenced for a study of T cells in Graves' hyperthyroidism and ophthalmopathy. Broader study findings: The model made its ophthalmopathy prediction, and onset followed a median around 6.5 months later.

RNA transcripts yielded amplified TCR beta CDR3 regions. First-round RT-PCR with HTBI primers amplified the TCR CDR3 region. TCRdb used MiXCR to reprocess the multiplex PCR reads, holding one entry per CDR3 protein. This sample has nearly 600,000 distinct CDR3 sequences, with around 14% found just once. Fresh peripheral blood, around 10 ml, yielded the PBMCs. The CDR3 consists of 14 residues. The V end was cut by 0 bases, the J end by 0 bases, with 7 bases between. The V gene's germline CDR1 is SGHRS and CDR2 YFSETQ. This clonotype was seen many times. Antigen unknown. V gene TRBV5-1 combines with J gene TRBJ2-7; D possibly corresponds to TRBD2 (5 bases). The receptor was derived from a woman in her late teens or twenties with Graves' ophthalmopathy. Material for sequencing was blood. In DNA, the CDR3 is TGCGCCAGCAGCTTGGAACTAGTCTCCTACGAGCAGTACTTC. This encodes CASSLELVSYEQYF.